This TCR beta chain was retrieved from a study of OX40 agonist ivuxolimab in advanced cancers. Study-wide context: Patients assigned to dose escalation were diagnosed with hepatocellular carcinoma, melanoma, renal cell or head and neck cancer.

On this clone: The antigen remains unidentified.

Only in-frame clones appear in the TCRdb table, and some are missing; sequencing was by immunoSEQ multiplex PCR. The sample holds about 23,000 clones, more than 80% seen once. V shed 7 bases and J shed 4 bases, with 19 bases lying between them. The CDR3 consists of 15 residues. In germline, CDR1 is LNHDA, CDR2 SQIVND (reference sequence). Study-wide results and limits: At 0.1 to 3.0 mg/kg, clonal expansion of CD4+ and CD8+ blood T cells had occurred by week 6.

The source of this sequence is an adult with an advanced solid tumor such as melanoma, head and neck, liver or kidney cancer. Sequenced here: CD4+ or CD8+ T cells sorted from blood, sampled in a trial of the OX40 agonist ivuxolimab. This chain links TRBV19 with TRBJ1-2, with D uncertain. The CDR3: CASTLFAPGPYGYTF. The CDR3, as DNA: TGTGCCAGTACCCTGTTCGCACCCGGGCCCTATGGCTACACCTTC.